This is a list of T cell receptor beta chains from one sample in a study of blood T cell repertoires in COVID-19. Profiling relied on immunoSEQ multiplex PCR, and the TCRdb table lists in-frame clones only, not all of them. This sample carries about 380,000 clones, more than 75% of them seen once, and the ten largest clones take 0.85% to 1.2%. Sequenced sample: peripheral blood. The receptor source for this set is a human donor with acute or convalescent COVID-19. The donor label of this sample is uncertain. CDR3s include the opening cysteine and the closing phenylalanine or tryptophan. Each record gives: J gene, D gene, V gene, clone size, CDR3 DNA, CDR3 protein. A D gene is named only where the DNA matches it firmly. Size values are once, few and many counts, or a class for expanded clones, and some rows have none.

>TRBJ2-1|-|TRBV2|-
TGTGCCAGCAGTGAATCCTTAGCTGGTCATGAGCAGTTCTTC
CASSESLAGHEQFF
>TRBJ1-1|-|TRBV5-1|-
TGCGCCAGCAGCTTGGAGGTCAGCGGGAACACTGAAGCTTTCTTT
CASSLEVSGNTEAFF
>TRBJ2-7|TRBD2|TRBV18|-
TGTGCCAGCTCACTGGGACTAGCGGGTTCCTACGAGCAGTACTTC
CASSLGLAGSYEQYF
>TRBJ2-1|-|TRBV20-1|-
TGCAGTGCTAGTCGGCAGGGCGGGGTGAGTGAGCAGTTCTTC
CSASRQGGVSEQFF
>TRBJ2-5|-|TRBV6-6|-
TGTGCCAGCAGTACTTCCGGGAGGACCCAGTACTTC
CASSTSGRTQYF
>TRBJ2-1|-|TRBV3-1/TRBV3-2|-
TGTGCCAGCAGCGGGGGGATTGGGCAGTTCTTC
CASSGGIGQFF
>TRBJ1-2|-|TRBV19|-
TGTGCCAGTAGTAGCGGGACCACGGGCTATGGCTACACCTTC
CASSSGTTGYGYTF
>TRBJ1-1|TRBD1|TRBV5-1|-
TGCGCCAGCAGCCGGGGGGACAGGGAGGTCACTGAAGCTTTCTTT
CASSRGDREVTEAFF
>TRBJ2-2|-|TRBV3-1/TRBV3-2|few
TGTGCCAGCAGCCGTCCCCGGGGACTCACCGGGGAGCTGTTTTTT
CASSRPRGLTGELFF
>TRBJ1-6|TRBD1|TRBV28|-
TGTGCCAGCAGTTTATTGGGACAGTTCAATTCACCCCTCCACTTT
CASSLLGQFNSPLHF
>TRBJ2-6|-|TRBV18|-
TGTGCCAGCTCACCAGACAGATTCTCTGGGGCCAACGTCCTGACTTTC
CASSPDRFSGANVLTF
>TRBJ2-2|TRBD1|TRBV6-4|-
TGTGCCAGCAGTGACAACAGGGGGCACACCGGGGAGCTGTTTTTT
CASSDNRGHTGELFF
>TRBJ2-7|TRBD1|TRBV18|-
TGTGCCAGCTCACCGACACAGGGGGCAACGGAGCAGTACTTC
CASSPTQGATEQYF
>TRBJ2-3|-|TRBV6-5|few
TGTGCCAGCAGTTACAGAGGTACGCAGTATTTT
CASSYRGTQYF
>TRBJ2-2|TRBD1|TRBV28|-
TGTGCCAGCAGTCCCCCCCCGACAGGGCGCACCGGGGAGCTGTTTTTT
CASSPPPTGRTGELFF
>TRBJ1-2|TRBD1|TRBV7-9|-
TGTGCCAGCAGCTTGGGGGGACAGGGGGCCGATGGCTACACCTTC
CASSLGGQGADGYTF
>TRBJ1-1|-|TRBV12-3/TRBV12-4|-
TGTGCCAGCAGTTTAGCGTTGAGAACTGAAGCTTTCTTT
CASSLALRTEAFF
>TRBJ1-1|TRBD1|TRBV19|-
TGTGCCAGTAGAGACAGGGCAGACTTTGGTGAAGCTTTCTTT
CASRDRADFGEAFF
>TRBJ2-1|-|TRBV12-3/TRBV12-4|-
TGTGCCAGCAGTACGGTAAATGAGCAGTTCTTC
CASSTVNEQFF
>TRBJ1-2|-|TRBV28|-
TGTGCCAGCAGCCCCCAGAGGGGACATAACTATGGCTACACCTTC
CASSPQRGHNYGYTF
>TRBJ1-6|TRBD1|TRBV19|-
TGTGCCAGTACTAATCGACAGGGGAGTCGGTCACCCCTCCACTTT
CASTNRQGSRSPLHF
>TRBJ2-1|TRBD1|TRBV24-1|-
TGTGCCACCAGTGACCCCGGGACAGGGGTTAATGAGCAGTTCTTC
CATSDPGTGVNEQFF